Below, 19 T cell receptor beta chains from the same sample are listed, as sequenced in a study of neurological immune-mediated disorders. TCRdb re-called the 5' RACE reads with MiXCR, one entry per CDR3 protein. The sample includes approximately 82,000 distinct CDR3 sequences, 13% to 15% of them seen just once. The sequenced sample was PBMCs. Every receptor here comes from a woman in her forties or fifties in good health.

This clonotype has ten or more counts. The chain employs TRBV5-1 and TRBJ2-1; D remains ambiguous. Germline CDR1 SGHRS, CDR2 YFSETQ. With 2 bases removed from V and 0 bases from J, the gap between germline ends came to 12 bases. The CDR3 covers 16 residues. The CDR3 sequence: CASSFSGDLSYNEQFF. CDR3 nucleotides: TGCGCCAGCAGCTTTAGTGGAGACCTCTCCTACAATGAGCAGTTCTTC.

The gene calls are TRBV6-5 and TRBJ2-1; 9 bases align to TRBD1. Germline trimming cut 5 bases from V and 3 bases from J; bases unmatched to any gene: 2. CDR3 length: 14 amino acids. The germline V gene encodes CDR1 MNHEY and CDR2 SVGAGI. CDR3 DNA sequence: TGTGCCAGCAGTCCGGGACAGGGCTACAATGAGCAGTTCTTC. Protein sequence: CASSPGQGYNEQFF.

This clonotype appeared many times. The genes are TRBV15 and TRBJ2-5; D remains ambiguous. The ends were cut back, 5 bases at V and 1 base at J, with 5 bases in the middle. This CDR3 comprises 12 residues. CDR1 is LNHNV, CDR2 YYDKDF, per germline (reference sequence). CDR3 residues: CATSAFQETQYF. As DNA, the CDR3 is TGTGCCACCAGCGCGTTCCAAGAGACCCAGTACTTC. The variable domain in full, completed from reference TRBV15 and TRBJ2-5, reads DAMVIQNPRYQVTQFGKPVTLSCSQTLNHNVMYWYQQKSSQAPKLLFHYYDKDFNNEADTPDNFQSRRPNTSFCFLDIRSPGLGDTAMYLCATSAFQETQYFGPGTRLLVL.

As regards this clonotype: The junction shows a germline mismatch at one end, possibly a read error. The chain links TRBV5-1 to TRBJ1-3; D not certain. CDR1 and CDR2 from the germline V gene are SGHRS and YFSETQ. The CDR3 totals 14 residues. The CDR3 nucleotides are TGCGCCATCAGCCCAGTAAGCTCTGGAAACATCATATATTTT. Its protein is CAISPVSSGNIIYF. Together with reference TRBV5-1 and TRBJ1-3, the CDR3 gives the full variable domain: KAGVTQTPRYLIKTRGQQVTLSCSPISGHRSVSWYQQTPGQGLQFLFEYFSETQRNKGNFPGRFSGRQFSNSRSEMNVSTLELGDSALYLCAISPVSSGNIIYFGEGSWLTVV.

This clonotype showed up many times. This sequence joins TRBV2 and TRBJ2-7, with unresolved D. Trimming removed 6 bases at V and 3 bases at J, with 12 bases between. The CDR3 runs 13 residues. The germline gives CDR1 SNHLY, CDR2 FYNNEI. This chain's CDR3 is CASSTIGGYEQYF. CDR3 DNA sequence: TGTGCCAGCAGCACCATTGGCGGCTACGAGCAGTACTTC.

This clonotype was seen ten or more times. The chain is built from TRBV5-1 and TRBJ2-1, with D possibly TRBD1 on 6 matching bases. CDR3 length equals 14 residues. Germline lookup yields CDR1 SGHRS and CDR2 YFSETQ. V was pared by 9 bases and J by 6 bases, with 19 bases between. The CDR3 reads CATSQGLATNEQFF. CDR3 sequence (DNA): TGCGCCACATCACAGGGTTTAGCTACCAATGAGCAGTTCTTC.

This clonotype was seen at least ten times. The V gene is TRBV5-1, the J gene TRBJ2-1, with 12 nucleotides matching TRBD2. The germline CDR1 and CDR2 sequences are SGHRS and YFSETQ. The ends lost 0 bases at V and 4 bases at J; junction bases unmatched: 5. The CDR3 is 17 residues long. The CDR3 loop reads CASSLETSGGLYNEQFF. CDR3 bases: TGCGCCAGCAGCTTGGAGACTAGCGGGGGCCTTTACAATGAGCAGTTCTTC.

This clonotype was counted many times. The rearrangement links TRBV20-1 to TRBJ1-1, with D perhaps TRBD1 (5 bases). The CDR3 length is 13 residues. CDR1 is DFQATT and CDR2 is SNEGSKA in the germline V gene (reference sequence). The V and J ends lost 2 bases and 5 bases respectively, with 12 bases between them. CDR3 DNA: TGCAGTGCTAGATCCCCTGGGGGGACTGAAGCTTTCTTT. It encodes CSARSPGGTEAFF.

This clonotype was recorded many times. This sequence joins TRBV5-1 and TRBJ2-1; 7 nucleotides align to TRBD2. Germline-derived CDR1 and CDR2 are SGHRS and YFSETQ. This CDR3 is 14 amino acids long. The V gene end was trimmed by 2 bases and the J gene end by 8 bases; junction bases not matched to a gene: 7. The CDR3 reads CASSFDQGGDEQFF. In DNA form, the CDR3 reads TGCGCCAGCAGCTTCGATCAGGGAGGGGATGAGCAGTTCTTC.

This clonotype was detected ten times or more. The V gene is TRBV5-1, the J gene TRBJ2-6; D may be TRBD1 (5 bases). Germline V CDR1 and CDR2: SGHRS, YFSETQ. The CDR3 length is 15 residues. V dropped 6 bases and J dropped 2 bases, with 12 bases sitting between them. The CDR3 sequence is CASNIQVAGANVLTF. The DNA for the CDR3 is TGCGCCAGCAACATACAGGTTGCTGGGGCCAACGTCCTGACTTTC.

This clonotype was recorded at least ten times. This chain connects TRBV3-1 to TRBJ2-3; 7 nucleotides match TRBD1. This CDR3 is built from 15 residues. Germline values: CDR1 LGHDT, CDR2 YNNKEL (reference sequence). V trimming: 5 bases; J trimming: 7 bases; junction bases outside the gene matches: 12. The CDR3 loop is CASSSDRDPANTQYF. In DNA, the CDR3 is TGTGCCAGCAGCTCCGACAGGGACCCCGCGAATACGCAGTATTTT.

In this sample, this clonotype turned up a few times. V is TRBV5-1 and J is TRBJ2-5, with a tentative D call TRBD1 (5 bases). This CDR3 is 14 amino acids long. With 4 bases removed from V and 3 bases from J, the gap between germline ends came to 13 bases. CDR1 is SGHRS, CDR2 YFSETQ, per germline. As DNA, the CDR3 is TGCGCCAGCAGCGATACAATGACAGAAGAGACCCAGTACTTC. Translated: CASSDTMTEETQYF.

This clonotype has a count of ten or more. The chain is built from TRBV5-1 and TRBJ2-7; D may be TRBD1 (5 bases). Germline-derived CDR1 and CDR2 are SGHRS and YFSETQ. V was pared by 5 bases and J by 3 bases, with 12 bases between. CDR3 length equals 13 residues. The CDR3 here is CASSYDSDYEQYF. The CDR3, as DNA: TGCGCCAGCAGTTACGACAGTGACTACGAGCAGTACTTC. The variable domain in full, with the rest retrieved from reference TRBV5-1 and TRBJ2-7, is KAGVTQTPRYLIKTRGQQVTLSCSPISGHRSVSWYQQTPGQGLQFLFEYFSETQRNKGNFPGRFSGRQFSNSRSEMNVSTLELGDSALYLCASSYDSDYEQYFGPGTRLTVT.

This clonotype came up a few times. The CDR3 protein is CASTRLAGAADTQYF. The CDR3 DNA reads as TGTGCCAGCACGCGGTTGGCGGGAGCCGCAGATACGCAGTATTTT. V gene TRBV12-3 or TRBV12-4 combines with J gene TRBJ2-3, with 7 nucleotides matching TRBD2. CDR3 length: 15 amino acids. V shed 7 bases, J shed 4 bases, and the junction held 11 bases outside the gene matches.

The sample holds many counts of this clonotype. The chain combines TRBV5-1 with TRBJ2-2; 9 bases line up with TRBD2. The CDR3 runs 16 residues. V dropped 2 bases and J dropped 2; count of bases not matched to a gene: 4. CDR1 and CDR2 from the germline V gene are SGHRS and YFSETQ. CDR3 sequence reads: CASSFGTSRNTGELFF. The CDR3 region has the DNA TGCGCCAGCAGCTTCGGGACTAGCAGAAACACCGGGGAGCTGTTTTTT.

This clonotype occurred many times. The rearrangement uses TRBV29-1 and TRBJ2-7; D unresolved. Trimming left V 1 base short and J 6 bases short, with 13 bases between. Germline CDR1 and CDR2: SQVTM and ANQGSEA. The CDR3 is 13 residues long. The CDR3 loop is CSVEGAGRAEQYF. The CDR3 DNA follows: TGCAGCGTTGAAGGGGCAGGAAGGGCCGAGCAGTACTTC.

This clonotype was seen ten or more times. This chain connects TRBV20-1 to TRBJ2-7; 7 bases line up with TRBD2. The trim removed 6 bases at V and 0 bases at J, leaving 2 bases unmatched. This CDR3 is built from 12 residues. Per germline, CDR1 DFQATT and CDR2 SNEGSKA (reference sequence). The CDR3 DNA reads as TGCAGTGCCCGGACTAGCTCCTACGAGCAGTACTTC. It codes for CSARTSSYEQYF.

Concerning this clonotype itself: The junction and the germline gene differ at one end; a read error may be behind it. The chain employs TRBV9 and TRBJ2-7; TRBD2 might be the D (6 bases). The CDR3 extends over 13 amino acids. Germline CDR1 SGDLS, CDR2 YYNGEE. As DNA, the CDR3 is TGTGCCAGCAGAGTAGCCATCGGGGGAGAGAAGTACTTC. It specifies CASRVAIGGEKYF.

This clonotype was seen many times. This rearrangement joins TRBV20-1 to TRBJ2-3; 8 bases line up with TRBD2. Trimming took 0 bases from V and 0 from J; bases not matched to a gene: 5. Germline V gene lookup returns CDR1 DFQATT and CDR2 SNEGSKA (reference sequence). This CDR3 has 16 amino acids. CDR3 nucleotide sequence: TGCAGTGCTAGAGATCGACTAGCGTCTAGCACAGATACGCAGTATTTT. Translating gives CSARDRLASSTDTQYF.